The entry below describes one T cell receptor (beta chain). Its antigen is still unknown. Other nucleotide sequences in the sample specify the same CDR3. This record belongs to a study of a mutant IDH1 vaccine in newly diagnosed glioma. At the level of the study: Patients had received radiotherapy, temozolomide, or both previously, most receiving both.

Whole-study results and caveats: Of the patients, about 95% had vaccine-induced immune responses. Changes in the top peripheral T cell clonotypes seemingly had no bearing on pseudoprogression.

The CDR3 runs 12 residues. V was clipped by 5 bases and J by 3 bases, with 5 bases between them. The germline gives CDR1 MNHEY, CDR2 SVGAGI. Only in-frame clones appear in the TCRdb table, and some are missing; sequencing was by immunoSEQ multiplex PCR. The sample holds tens of thousands of clones; almost 85% are singletons and the top ten take 5.3%. Time point in this sample: baseline, week 1 (first vaccination visit). As for treatment: pre-vaccination baseline after standard-of-care therapy. Newly diagnosed WHO grade 3 or 4 IDH1-mutant, ATRX-lost astrocytomas were identified in the donors. Here the sequenced sample was PBMCs, taken from a glioma patient treated with radiotherapy, temozolomide or both. The chain uses TRBV6-5 and TRBJ2-1; D remains unclear. The source is a man between 40 and 49 years old with glioma. Some clones in this sample may be carry-over from other donors' samples. In DNA, the CDR3 is TGTGCCAGCAGTAAGGGCTACAATGAGCAGTTCTTC. This translates into CASSKGYNEQFF.